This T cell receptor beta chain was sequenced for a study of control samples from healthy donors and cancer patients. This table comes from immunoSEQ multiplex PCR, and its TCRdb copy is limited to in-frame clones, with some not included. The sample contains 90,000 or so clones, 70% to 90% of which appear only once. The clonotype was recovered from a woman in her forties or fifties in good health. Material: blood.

This CDR3 is CATLPGTGYTEAFF. The CDR3 nucleotides read TGTGCCACCCTACCTGGGACAGGGTACACTGAAGCTTTCTTT. The V gene is TRBV10-3, the J gene TRBJ1-1; 9 nucleotides agree with TRBD1. Germline V gives CDR1 ENHRY, CDR2 SYGVKD. The CDR3 is made up of 14 amino acids. Germline trimming cut 10 bases from V and 3 bases from J; bases unmatched to any gene: 9.